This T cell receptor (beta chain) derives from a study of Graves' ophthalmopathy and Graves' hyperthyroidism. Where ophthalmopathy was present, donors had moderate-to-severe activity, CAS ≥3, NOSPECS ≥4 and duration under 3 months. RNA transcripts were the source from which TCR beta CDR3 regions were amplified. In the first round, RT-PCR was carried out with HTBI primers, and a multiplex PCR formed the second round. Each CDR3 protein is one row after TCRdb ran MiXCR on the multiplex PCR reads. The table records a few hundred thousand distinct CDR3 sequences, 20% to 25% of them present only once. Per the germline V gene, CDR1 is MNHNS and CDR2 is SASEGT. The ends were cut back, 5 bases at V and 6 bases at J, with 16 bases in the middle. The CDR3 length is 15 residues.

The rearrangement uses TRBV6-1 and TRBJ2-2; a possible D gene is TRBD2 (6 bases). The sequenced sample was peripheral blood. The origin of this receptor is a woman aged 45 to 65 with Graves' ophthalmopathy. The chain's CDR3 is CASSLRLVRAGELFF. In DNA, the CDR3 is TGTGCCAGCAGTCTTAGACTAGTTCGGGCCGGGGAGCTGTTTTTT.